This section outlines one TCR beta chain sequence together with its context. No antigen is known for it. CDR1 MGHRA and CDR2 YSYEKL come from the germline V gene. This CDR3 region has 17 residues. Between the trimmed V and J ends, which lost 3 bases and 0 bases, there was a span of 17 bases. The sample is drawn from a study of chemoradiotherapy in HPV16-positive cancers. Whole-study results and caveats: Non-HPV-specific T cells did not expand in tumors during treatment, whereas candidate HPV-specific clones and E7-related motifs did.

Measured with immunoSEQ multiplex PCR; TCRdb has only the in-frame clones, and not every one. Here the sample spans about 53,000 clones, over 85% being singletons. The source of this sequence is a human donor with HPV-associated anogenital cancer. The sample was blood, taken from a patient who underwent chemoradiotherapy. The J gene is TRBJ1-1, the V gene TRBV4-1; D unresolved. The CDR3 sequence is CASSHQKGGGLNTEAFF. The CDR3 DNA reads as TGCGCCAGCAGCCACCAAAAGGGAGGTGGGTTGAACACTGAAGCTTTCTTT.